These 20 T cell receptor beta chains were all obtained from the same sample, sequenced in a study of blood T cell repertoires in COVID-19. Some clones are missing from TCRdb's copy, which holds only in-frame ones; the method was immunoSEQ multiplex PCR. The sample has over 400,000 clones; approximately 86% are singletons. Sequencing used PBMCs or T cells enriched from blood (not recorded which). These receptors came from a woman aged 55-70 years who had recovered from COVID-19.

This chain uses TRBV30 with TRBJ2-1; TRBD1 agrees at 7 bases. This CDR3 contains 16 residues. Germline CDR1 reads GTSNPN; CDR2 reads SVGIG (reference sequence). After removal of 1 base from V and 4 bases from J, the junction contained 10 bases not matched to a gene. The CDR3 loop is CAWSATLGTAYNEQFF. The CDR3 nucleotides are TGTGCCTGGAGTGCCACCCTCGGGACAGCGTACAATGAGCAGTTCTTC. Together with reference TRBV30 and TRBJ2-1, the CDR3 gives the full variable domain: SQTIHQWPATLVQPVGSPLSLECTVEGTSNPNLYWYRQAAGRGLQLLFYSVGIGQISSEVPQNLSASRPQDRQFILSSKKLLLSDSGFYLCAWSATLGTAYNEQFFGPGTRLTVL.

This clone has more than one count but fewer than ten. J is TRBJ1-5 and V is TRBV2; D not resolved. The germline CDR1 and CDR2 sequences are SNHLY and FYNNEI. The CDR3 is 12 amino acids. Trimming removed 3 bases from V and 7 bases from J, with 7 bases in between. The CDR3 is CASSDDGQPQHF. In nucleotides, the CDR3 is TGTGCCAGCAGTGACGATGGCCAGCCCCAGCATTTT.

A few counts support this clone. The chain couples TRBV6-5 to TRBJ2-2, with D possibly matching TRBD2 (5 bases). The CDR3 spans 14 residues. Trimming removed 4 bases at V and 0 bases at J, with 6 bases between. Germline CDR1 is MNHEY and CDR2 is SVGAGI. CDR3 DNA sequence: TGTGCCAGCAGTTTGGACTCGAACACCGGGGAGCTGTTTTTT. Amino acids: CASSLDSNTGELFF.

This sequence joins TRBV18 and TRBJ2-1; 7 positions agree with TRBD2. Trimming at V came to 3 bases and at J to 4 bases, leaving 3 bases not matched to a gene. CDR3 length: 14 residues. Germline V gene lookup returns CDR1 KGHSH and CDR2 LQKENI. CDR3 sequence: CASSPSGVYNEQFF. Here the CDR3 DNA reads TGTGCCAGCTCACCGAGCGGGGTTTACAATGAGCAGTTCTTC.

The chain carries TRBV6-5 and TRBJ1-1; 7 nucleotides align to TRBD1. Per germline, CDR1 MNHEY and CDR2 SVGAGI. The CDR3 spans 14 residues. V trimming: 10 bases; J trimming: 4 bases; junction bases outside the gene matches: 12. The CDR3 DNA reads as TGTGCCACCAGAGTAAAGGGGGCGAGCACTGAAGCTTTCTTT. This encodes CATRVKGASTEAFF.

The V call is TRBV27, the J call TRBJ1-6; 7 positions agree with TRBD1. Germline V lookup: CDR1 MNHEY, CDR2 SMNVEV (reference sequence). J was trimmed by 10 bases and V by 5 bases; bases with no gene match: 11. The length of the CDR3 is 15 residues. The DNA for the CDR3 is TGTGCCAGCAGTCTGCTACCTACAGGGGAGTCACCCCTCCACTTT. Translation: CASSLLPTGESPLHF.

The chain is built from TRBV29-1 and TRBJ2-2; 7 positions agree with TRBD1. This CDR3 spans 13 amino acids. CDR1 and CDR2 (germline): SQVTM, ANQGSEA. J lost 4 bases, V lost 6 bases, and 5 bases had no gene match. The CDR3 spells CSVRTGFTGELFF. Written as DNA, the CDR3 is TGCAGCGTCCGGACAGGTTTCACCGGGGAGCTGTTTTTT.

The chain joins TRBV2 to TRBJ2-3, with 8 positions matching TRBD2. The CDR3 has 14 residues. CDR1 is SNHLY and CDR2 is FYNNEI in the germline V gene. The ends lost 8 bases at V and 6 bases at J; junction bases unmatched: 10. In DNA, the CDR3 is TGTGCCAGCCTGGGACTAGGTGAGGGGGATACGCAGTATTTT. It translates to CASLGLGEGDTQYF.

The chain links TRBV7-2 to TRBJ2-3, with TRBD1 matching 9 bases. CDR3 length equals 15 residues. The J segment lost 6 bases and the V segment lost 0 bases, leaving 4 bases of the junction unmatched. From germline, CDR1 is SGHTA and CDR2 FQGNSA. The DNA for the CDR3 is TGTGCCAGCAGCTTAGCGACAGGGGGTAGGGATACGCAGTATTTT. Its translation: CASSLATGGRDTQYF.

This chain links TRBV11-2 with TRBJ2-3; 8 bases are a match to TRBD2. CDR3 length equals 15 residues. J gave up 4 bases and V 6 bases, and 9 bases lay outside the gene matches. Looked up from germline, CDR1 is SGHAT and CDR2 is FQNNGV. This CDR3 is CASRPTAGVPDTQYF. As DNA, the CDR3 is TGTGCCAGCAGACCTACAGCGGGGGTCCCAGATACGCAGTATTTT.

Note on this clone: This CDR3 is also generated by other DNA sequences in the sample. The J gene is TRBJ1-2, the V gene TRBV5-4, with D possibly being TRBD1 (5 bases). Trimming cost V 4 bases and J 2 bases, with 9 bases left between them. CDR3 length equals 13 residues. From germline, CDR1 is SGHNT and CDR2 YYREEE (reference sequence). DNA for the CDR3: TGTGCCAGCAGCCTCGGGGGGAACTATGGCTACACCTTC. Translating gives CASSLGGNYGYTF.

Written as DNA, the CDR3 is TGCAGCGTTGCCCGGGACAGGGCGTCCGAGCAGTACTTC. Its translation is CSVARDRASEQYF. This sequence joins TRBV29-1 and TRBJ2-7, with 9 bases that match TRBD1. The V and J ends lost 4 bases and 6 bases, in that order; junction bases with no gene match: 7. The V gene's germline CDR1 is SQVTM and CDR2 ANQGSEA. The CDR3 spans 13 residues.

This clone showed up just once. V is TRBV12-3 or TRBV12-4 and J is TRBJ2-1; tentatively, D is TRBD1 (6 bases). Trimming cost V 6 bases and J 4 bases, with 10 bases left between them. The CDR3 loop spans 13 amino acids. The CDR3 DNA follows: TGTGCCAGCAGCTTGACAGGTTACAATGAGCAGTTCTTC. Amino acids: CASSLTGYNEQFF.

The chain recombines TRBV19 with TRBJ2-3, with TRBD2 matching 7 bases. The CDR3 covers 15 residues. The germline V gene has CDR1 LNHDA and CDR2 SQIVND (reference sequence). J lost 2 bases, V lost 4 bases, and 6 bases had no gene match. The CDR3 reads CASSTLAAYTDTQYF. The CDR3 nucleotides read TGTGCCAGTAGTACTCTAGCGGCCTACACAGATACGCAGTATTTT.

J is TRBJ2-3 and V is TRBV5-8, with D possibly being TRBD2 (6 bases). The V end was cut by 2 bases, the J end by 0 bases, with 13 bases between. The CDR3 spans 16 residues. The germline gives CDR1 SGHTS, CDR2 YDEGEE. The CDR3 DNA reads TGTGCCAGCAGCTTTGGAGCAGGGACTAGCACAGATACGCAGTATTTT. This translates into CASSFGAGTSTDTQYF.

J is TRBJ1-4 and V is TRBV5-4; TRBD1 matches 10 bases. Trimming removed 4 bases from V and 8 bases from J; junction bases left unmatched: 5. CDR1 is SGHNT and CDR2 is YYREEE in the germline V gene (reference sequence). The CDR3 is 14 residues long. CDR3 amino acids: CASSGTGAREKLFF. DNA of the CDR3: TGTGCCAGCAGCGGGACAGGGGCGAGGGAAAAACTGTTTTTT.

V is TRBV7-8 and J is TRBJ2-2; D gene uncertain. This CDR3 comprises 12 residues. Per the germline V gene, CDR1 is SGHVS and CDR2 is FQNEAQ. Trimming left V 5 bases short and J 8 bases short, with 9 bases between. CDR3 DNA: TGTGCCAGCAGCCTATTTCGGGGGGAGCTGTTTTTT. Its translation is CASSLFRGELFF.

The chain combines TRBV3-1 (or the pseudogene TRBV3-2) with TRBJ2-7; TRBD1 aligns across 7 bases. Per germline, CDR1 LGHDT and CDR2 YNNKEL (reference sequence). J gave up 5 bases and V 3 bases, and 7 bases lay outside the gene matches. The CDR3 consists of 14 residues. CDR3 in amino acids: CASSQLTGVDEQYF. Written as DNA, the CDR3 is TGTGCCAGCAGCCAGTTAACAGGGGTGGACGAGCAGTACTTC.

CDR3 nucleotide sequence: TGTGCCAGCAGCAAACAGGGACAGATAGGCGCTGAAGCTTTCTTT. Translating gives CASSKQGQIGAEAFF. The chain couples TRBV7-2 to TRBJ1-1; 7 bases are shared with TRBD1. Per germline, CDR1 SGHTA and CDR2 FQGNSA. This CDR3 has 15 residues. Trimming took 5 bases from V and 6 from J; bases not matched to a gene: 12. The variable domain in full, completed from reference TRBV7-2 and TRBJ1-1, reads GAGVSQSPSNKVTEKGKDVELRCDPISGHTALYWYRQSLGQGLEFLIYFQGNSAPDKSGLPSDRFSAERTGGSVSTLTIQRTQQEDSAVYLCASSKQGQIGAEAFFGQGTRLTVV.

The V gene is TRBV6-5, the J gene TRBJ1-4, with 8 bases fitting TRBD1. V shed 5 bases, J shed 7 bases, and the junction held 9 bases outside the gene matches. The CDR3 sequence is 15 residues long. Germline assignment: CDR1 MNHEY and CDR2 SVGAGI. CDR3 nucleotide sequence: TGTGCCAGCAGTAAAAGACAGGGGATTGGTGAAAAACTGTTTTTT. This sequence encodes CASSKRQGIGEKLFF.